This T cell receptor (beta chain) was sequenced for a study of blood T cell repertoires in COVID-19. Overall study: COVID-19 samples from acute and convalescent phases originated in the United States, Italy and Spain.

In the source study's methods: Reference gene primer amplification in the assay estimated nucleated cell counts. Clones were sequenced by immunoSEQ multiplex PCR, and TCRdb holds only the in-frame ones, with some missing. The V and J calls and the clone size are those of that table, but D and trimming were determined from the DNA. The table has some 430,000 clones, about nine tenths seen once. Residents of 24 US areas, aged roughly 18 to 89 years, made up the participants. Before being deemed recovered, Cohort 3 donors had two negative PCRs, clearance, or symptom resolution. The sequence was obtained from a man aged 18 to 35 who had recovered from COVID-19. What was sequenced was PBMCs or T cells enriched from blood (not recorded which).

CDR3 nucleotides: TGTGCCAGCAGCCCGTTAGCGGGGGGGACCTACGAGCAGTACTTC. Translated, it gives CASSPLAGGTYEQYF. The gene calls are TRBV7-8 and TRBJ2-7; TRBD2 matches at 11 bases. V was clipped by 5 bases and J by 2 bases; unmatched bases: 5. Germline V gene data show CDR1 as SGHVS and CDR2 as FQNEAQ. The CDR3 loop spans 15 amino acids.